What follows is one TCR beta chain and its context. The antigen is not known. This sample was included in a study of T cell repertoires in cytomegalovirus infection. Study background: In public TCR beta signatures, there were indications of both CMV infection and matching HLA type.

Study results and limitations: Within the response measured ex vivo, HLA-C-restricted CMV-specific TCR beta clonotypes were dominant. There were carriers of CMV plus the relevant HLA, and cumulative public TCR beta family frequency identified them.

TCRdb re-analysed the reads in MiXCR, keeping a single row per CDR3 protein. The data contain some 560,000 distinct CDR3 sequences, around 40% of them singletons. The CDR3 extends over 12 amino acids. Germline CDR1 and CDR2: SEHNR and FQNEAQ (reference sequence). Trimming shortened V by 4 bases and J by 5 bases, and 8 bases separated the two germline ends. Material: cultured PBMCs, obtained from culture after CMV antigen stimulation. The origin of this receptor is a human donor in good health (CMV status not recorded). Some clones in this sample may be carry-over from other donors' samples. The chain is built from TRBV7-9 and TRBJ1-1; D unclear. The CDR3 loop reads CASSYLETEAFF. The CDR3 DNA reads TGTGCCAGCAGCTATCTGGAGACTGAAGCTTTCTTT.